This entry describes one T cell receptor (beta chain). This specimen belongs to a study of T cell changes during pregnancy in multiple sclerosis. This table comes from immunoSEQ multiplex PCR, and its TCRdb copy is limited to in-frame clones, with some not included. The sample has about 100,000 clones; over 80% are singletons. The sample consisted of peripheral blood, taken after pregnancy. This receptor was identified in a female donor with multiple sclerosis, enrolled in a pregnancy study.

The CDR3 region is CASSLGRLNTEAFF. CDR3 nucleotides: TGTGCCAGCAGTTTAGGCCGCTTGAACACTGAAGCTTTCTTT. The gene calls are TRBV28 and TRBJ1-1, with D unresolved. The CDR3 consists of 14 residues. Germline values: CDR1 MDHEN, CDR2 SYDVKM. Trimming removed 2 bases from V and 0 bases from J, with 7 bases in between.